Included here is one T cell receptor (beta chain) sequence, with context. Assay: immunoSEQ multiplex PCR; the TCRdb copy retains only in-frame clones and omits some. Among tens of thousands of clones listed, 80% to 95% were seen once. This specimen belongs to a study of T cell changes during pregnancy in multiple sclerosis. The source was peripheral blood, collected after pregnancy. This TCR derives from a female donor with multiple sclerosis, enrolled in a pregnancy study.

The CDR3 loop reads CACDRVFGRGVYVNEQFF. The CDR3 nucleotides read TGTGCCTGTGACAGGGTTTTTGGAAGGGGGGTGTACGTCAATGAGCAGTTCTTC. The chain is built from TRBV30 and TRBJ2-1, with D perhaps matching TRBD1 (7 bases). V gave up 6 bases and J gave up 6 bases, with 30 bases separating them. Germline assignment: CDR1 GTSNPN and CDR2 SVGIG (reference sequence). The CDR3 sequence is 18 residues long.